The rows below give T cell receptor beta chains drawn from one sample of a study of T-cell memory formation after mild COVID-19. TCRdb redid the calling of the 5' RACE reads with MiXCR, one entry per CDR3 protein. In the table there are a few hundred thousand distinct CDR3 sequences, 13% to 15% of which are singletons. The sample taken for sequencing was PBMCs or a T cell subset sorted from them (not recorded which). The source is a man younger than 35 who had mild COVID-19 (a few samples of this study predate the infection). Cell type and time point are not known. CDR3s include the opening cysteine and the closing phenylalanine or tryptophan. D genes are given only for firm matches. Size is stated for part of the rows, as once, few or many counts, or as a class when the clone is expanded.

V gene: TRBV9; clone size: -; D gene: -; J gene: TRBJ2-1; CDR3 length: 16; CDR3 DNA: TGTGCCAGCAGCAAATCAGGGAGGAGCTCCTACAATGAGCAGTTCTTC; CDR3 protein: CASSKSGRSSYNEQFF
V gene: TRBV4-3; clone size: many; D gene: TRBD2; J gene: TRBJ2-3; CDR3 length: 16; CDR3 DNA: TGCGCCAGCAGCCAAGAAACTAGCGGGGGGGCAGATACGCAGTATTTT; CDR3 protein: CASSQETSGGADTQYF
V gene: TRBV24-1; clone size: -; D gene: -; J gene: TRBJ2-1; CDR3 length: 12; CDR3 DNA: TGTGCCACCAGTGGATGGGGGGATGAGCAGTTCTTC; CDR3 protein: CATSGWGDEQFF
V gene: TRBV3-1; clone size: -; D gene: -; J gene: TRBJ1-5; CDR3 length: 12; CDR3 DNA: TGTGCCAGCAGCCAAGTTGGTCAGCCCCAGCATTTT; CDR3 protein: CASSQVGQPQHF
V gene: TRBV10-1; clone size: -; D gene: -; J gene: TRBJ2-1; CDR3 length: 14; CDR3 DNA: TGCGCCAGCAGTGAGGACCCCCGTCGGGATGAGCAGTTCTTC; CDR3 protein: CASSEDPRRDEQFF
V gene: TRBV5-1; clone size: -; D gene: -; J gene: TRBJ2-1; CDR3 length: 14; CDR3 DNA: TGCGCCAGCAGCTTGGGGGTGGATTACAATGAGCAGTTCTTC; CDR3 protein: CASSLGVDYNEQFF
V gene: TRBV6-5; clone size: few; D gene: -; J gene: TRBJ2-5; CDR3 length: 13; CDR3 DNA: TGTGCCAGCAGTTCCTGGGGGGCGAAGACCCAGTACTTC; CDR3 protein: CASSSWGAKTQYF
V gene: TRBV4-1; clone size: -; D gene: TRBD1; J gene: TRBJ2-7; CDR3 length: 14; CDR3 DNA: TGCGCCAGCAGCCCTCCCGGACAGGGAGTCGAGCAGTACTTC; CDR3 protein: CASSPPGQGVEQYF
V gene: TRBV6-2/TRBV6-3; clone size: -; D gene: -; J gene: TRBJ2-6; CDR3 length: 16; CDR3 DNA: TGTGCCAGCAGCAAGACGCGAGGTTCTGGGGCCAACGTCCTGACTTTC; CDR3 protein: CASSKTRGSGANVLTF
V gene: TRBV12-3/TRBV12-4; clone size: few; D gene: -; J gene: TRBJ1-5; CDR3 length: 13; CDR3 DNA: TGTGCCAGCAGTGGTAGGGGGAATCAGCCCCAGCATTTT; CDR3 protein: CASSGRGNQPQHF
V gene: TRBV20-1; clone size: few; D gene: -; J gene: TRBJ2-3; CDR3 length: 12; CDR3 DNA: TGCAGTGCTTTGTCGGGTCCAGATACGCAGTATTTT; CDR3 protein: CSALSGPDTQYF
V gene: TRBV20-1; clone size: few; D gene: -; J gene: TRBJ2-5; CDR3 length: 13; CDR3 DNA: TGCAGTGCTAGTAGTACCAGGACCGAGACCCAGTACTTC; CDR3 protein: CSASSTRTETQYF
V gene: TRBV14; clone size: -; D gene: TRBD1; J gene: TRBJ2-7; CDR3 length: 16; CDR3 DNA: TGTGCCAGCAGCCAACGATTGGGACAGGGCCCCTACGAGCAGTACTTC; CDR3 protein: CASSQRLGQGPYEQYF
V gene: TRBV21-1; clone size: few; D gene: -; J gene: TRBJ1-1; CDR3 length: 14; CDR3 DNA: TGTGCCAGCGCGAACGGGGCGAGGGGGACTGAAGCTTTCTTT; CDR3 protein: CASANGARGTEAFF
V gene: TRBV29-1; clone size: -; D gene: -; J gene: TRBJ1-2; CDR3 length: 8; CDR3 DNA: TGCAGGGCCGGTGGCTACACCTTC; CDR3 protein: CRAGGYTF
V gene: TRBV4-1; clone size: few; D gene: TRBD2; J gene: TRBJ2-2; CDR3 length: 18; CDR3 DNA: TGCGCCAGCAGCCAATTAGGACTAGCGGACTTGAACACCGGGGAGCTGTTTTTT; CDR3 protein: CASSQLGLADLNTGELFF
V gene: TRBV20-1; clone size: few; D gene: -; J gene: TRBJ1-3; CDR3 length: 14; CDR3 DNA: TGCAGTGCTAGCGACAGGAACACTGGAAACACCATATATTTT; CDR3 protein: CSASDRNTGNTIYF
V gene: TRBV20-1; clone size: few; D gene: -; J gene: TRBJ1-2; CDR3 length: 11; CDR3 DNA: TGCAGTGCTAGAGGGCGCGATGGCTACACCTTC; CDR3 protein: CSARGRDGYTF
V gene: TRBV11-2; clone size: many; D gene: -; J gene: TRBJ2-4; CDR3 length: 17; CDR3 DNA: TGTGCCAGCAGCTTTGGGAAACGGGGAGGTACCAAAAACATTCAGTACTTC; CDR3 protein: CASSFGKRGGTKNIQYF
V gene: TRBV7-9; clone size: few; D gene: TRBD1; J gene: TRBJ2-3; CDR3 length: 15; CDR3 DNA: TGTGCCAGCAGGCCCGATGGGACAGGGGCAGATACGCAGTATTTT; CDR3 protein: CASRPDGTGADTQYF
V gene: TRBV7-9; clone size: -; D gene: -; J gene: TRBJ2-7; CDR3 length: 13; CDR3 DNA: TGTGCCAGCAGCTTCAGGCCCCCGGCCGAGCAGTACTTC; CDR3 protein: CASSFRPPAEQYF
V gene: TRBV7-9; clone size: -; D gene: -; J gene: TRBJ1-1; CDR3 length: 16; CDR3 DNA: TGTGCCAGCAGCTCTGGTTGGGGGCACCCGAACACTGAAGCTTTCTTT; CDR3 protein: CASSSGWGHPNTEAFF
V gene: TRBV7-2; clone size: -; D gene: -; J gene: TRBJ1-1; CDR3 length: 15; CDR3 DNA: TGTGCCAGCAGCTTGACAGCCGCTTTGAACACTGAAGCTTTCTTT; CDR3 protein: CASSLTAALNTEAFF
V gene: TRBV7-2; clone size: many; D gene: -; J gene: TRBJ1-3; CDR3 length: 15; CDR3 DNA: TGTGCCAGCAGCTTACGCGGGGGCTCTGGAAACACCATATATTTT; CDR3 protein: CASSLRGGSGNTIYF